The T cell receptor (beta chain) under discussion was sequenced for a study of technical replicates of blood from several donors. Here immunoSEQ multiplex PCR was the method, and the copy in TCRdb shows in-frame clones only, minus some. This sample yields 80,000 to 95,000 clones, of which 96% are seen a single time; about 0.33% belongs to the top ten. V was trimmed by 2 bases and J by 0 bases, leaving 14 bases between them. Germline V gene data show CDR1 as MNHEY and CDR2 as SMNVEV (reference sequence). This CDR3 is built from 16 residues. The source material was T cells isolated from PBMCs. The rearrangement joins TRBV27 to TRBJ2-7, with TRBD2 as a possible D gene (6 bases). This TCR came from a human donor in good health. The CDR3 bases are TGTGCCAGCAGTTTAGGAGTGCGGGGACCCTCCTACGAGCAGTACTTC. Its protein is CASSLGVRGPSYEQYF.